Presented here are 22 T cell receptor beta chains from one specimen sequenced in a study of T-cell memory formation after mild COVID-19. TCRdb reprocessed the 5' RACE reads with MiXCR, giving one entry per CDR3 protein. The sample shows around 340,000 distinct CDR3 sequences, under 15% of them seen only once. The source material was PBMCs or a T cell subset sorted from them (not recorded which). These receptor sequences come from a man younger than 30 who had mild COVID-19 (a few samples of this study predate the infection). Cell type and time point are not known.

This clonotype was counted between two and nine times. This rearrangement joins TRBV6-6 to TRBJ1-5; tentatively, D is TRBD1 (6 bases). Germline-derived CDR1 and CDR2 are MNHNY and SVGAGI (reference sequence). CDR3 size: 15 residues. Between the trimmed V and J ends, which lost 4 bases and 4 bases, there was a span of 14 bases. CDR3 nucleotide sequence: TGTGCCAGCAGTTCGGACAGCCTCGCTAATCAGCCCCAGCATTTT. Translating gives CASSSDSLANQPQHF.

The chain combines TRBV6-5 with TRBJ1-1; no firm D call. Germline-derived CDR1 and CDR2 are MNHEY and SVGAGI. This CDR3 is 11 amino acids long. With 5 bases removed from V and 11 bases from J, the gap between germline ends came to 12 bases. The chain's CDR3 is CASSNGLLAFF. The CDR3 DNA reads TGTGCCAGCAGTAACGGACTCCTGGCTTTCTTT.

This clonotype was seen a few times. The chain links TRBV12-5 to TRBJ2-3, with TRBD1 matching over 8 bases. Germline V lookup: CDR1 LGHNT, CDR2 FRNRAP. This CDR3 comprises 17 residues. With 0 bases clipped from V and 7 bases from J, the junction kept 12 bases outside the gene matches. The CDR3 DNA is TGTGCTAGTGGTTTGGTACTCGGCCAGGGGGCGCATAATACGCAGTATTTT. It yields the protein CASGLVLGQGAHNTQYF.

This clonotype was seen only a few times. The chain employs TRBV5-1 and TRBJ2-1; no reliable D call. This CDR3 has 16 amino acids. The V end was cut by 3 bases, the J end by 1 base, with 14 bases between. Germline lookup yields CDR1 SGHRS and CDR2 YFSETQ. CDR3 loop: CASSSQAAGSYNEQFF. Written as DNA, the CDR3 is TGCGCCAGCAGCTCCCAGGCGGCAGGATCCTACAATGAGCAGTTCTTC.

V gene TRBV7-2 combines with J gene TRBJ2-3; no firm D call. Germline V gene sequence: CDR1 SGHTA, CDR2 FQGNSA. The CDR3 has 13 amino acids. V was trimmed by 6 bases and J by 5 bases, leaving 12 bases between them. This CDR3 reads CASRRVPVDTQYF. Written as DNA, the CDR3 is TGTGCCAGCAGGCGCGTCCCGGTAGATACGCAGTATTTT. Full variable domain (remainder filled in from reference TRBV7-2 and TRBJ2-3): GAGVSQSPSNKVTEKGKDVELRCDPISGHTALYWYRQSLGQGLEFLIYFQGNSAPDKSGLPSDRFSAERTGGSVSTLTIQRTQQEDSAVYLCASRRVPVDTQYFGPGTRLTVL.

The gene calls are TRBV9 and TRBJ2-1; perhaps D is TRBD1 or TRBD2 (6 bases each). The CDR3 is made up of 13 amino acids. V was pared by 5 bases and J by 4 bases, with 10 bases between. Germline lookup yields CDR1 SGDLS and CDR2 YYNGEE. In DNA form, the CDR3 reads TGTGCCAGCAGGGGGGGCGTTTACAATGAGCAGTTCTTC. It yields the protein CASRGGVYNEQFF. The entire variable domain, with the rest obtained from reference TRBV9 and TRBJ2-1, is as follows: DSGVTQTPKHLITATGQRVTLRCSPRSGDLSVYWYQQSLDQGLQFLIQYYNGEERAKGNILERFSAQQFPDLHSELNLSSLELGDSALYFCASRGGVYNEQFFGPGTRLTVL.

This clonotype was recorded a few times. V usage is TRBV4-3 and J usage is TRBJ2-3; tentative D call: TRBD2 (5 bases). CDR3 size: 14 residues. Trimming took 4 bases from V and 3 from J, leaving 11 bases between them. Germline CDR1 is LGHNA and CDR2 is YSLEER. The CDR3: CASSRRTGTDTQYF. In DNA form, the CDR3 reads TGCGCCAGCAGCCGAAGGACGGGGACAGATACGCAGTATTTT.

The genes are TRBV5-1 and TRBJ2-7; D is undetermined. This CDR3 region has 14 residues. Germline V gives CDR1 SGHRS, CDR2 YFSETQ. Trimming took 0 bases from V and 6 from J, leaving 13 bases between them. The CDR3 sequence is CASSLDQFSVEQYF. CDR3 nucleotide sequence: TGCGCCAGCAGCTTGGACCAATTCAGCGTCGAGCAGTACTTC.

V is TRBV9 and J is TRBJ1-2, with 7 bases lining up with TRBD1. This CDR3 comprises 15 residues. Trimming removed 2 bases from V and 6 bases from J; junction bases left unmatched: 10. Germline CDR1 SGDLS, CDR2 YYNGEE. The CDR3 loop reads CASSVTGQGGNGYTF. As DNA, the CDR3 is TGTGCCAGCAGCGTGACTGGTCAGGGGGGGAATGGCTACACCTTC.

The chain joins TRBV9 to TRBJ2-5, with a tentative D call TRBD2 (7 bases). CDR1 SGDLS and CDR2 YYNGEE come from the germline V gene. The CDR3 runs 15 residues. Trimming took off 1 base at V and 5 bases at J, with 15 bases between the two ends. This chain's CDR3 is CASSVRGDYLETQYF. Written as DNA, the CDR3 is TGTGCCAGCAGCGTAAGGGGGGACTACCTGGAGACCCAGTACTTC.

The chain uses TRBV7-2 and TRBJ2-7; weak D call: TRBD1 (6 bases). The CDR3 covers 15 residues. The V gene's germline CDR1 is SGHTA and CDR2 FQGNSA. Deletions cut 4 bases from V and 4 bases from J, with 17 bases between. CDR3 in DNA: TGTGCCAGCAGCTATCGGGACACACATTCTTACGAGCAGTACTTC. Encoded protein: CASSYRDTHSYEQYF.

The sample holds a few counts of this clonotype. The rearrangement uses TRBV24-1 and TRBJ2-2; D is ambiguous. The CDR3 runs 13 residues. With 5 bases removed from V and 5 bases from J, the gap between germline ends came to 8 bases. Germline CDR1 KGHDR, CDR2 SFDVKD. This CDR3 reads CATSVLRTGELFF. CDR3 DNA: TGTGCCACCAGTGTCCTCAGAACCGGGGAGCTGTTTTTT.

The V call is TRBV2, the J call TRBJ1-5; D is possibly TRBD1 (5 bases). CDR1 and CDR2 (germline): SNHLY, FYNNEI. V dropped 3 bases and J dropped 7 bases, with 10 bases sitting between them. The CDR3 contains 13 residues. The CDR3 bases are TGTGCCAGCAGTGAGCAGGGCCGACAGCCCCAGCATTTT. Encoded protein: CASSEQGRQPQHF.

This clonotype was picked up one time. The V call is TRBV5-1, the J call TRBJ2-5; 8 nucleotides agree with TRBD1. The CDR3 runs 13 residues. Per the germline V gene, CDR1 is SGHRS and CDR2 is YFSETQ. V was pared by 2 bases and J by 5 bases, with 2 bases of the junction left unmatched. The CDR3 region has the DNA TGCGCCAGCAGCTTCAGACAGGGGGAGACCCAGTACTTC. Translation gives CASSFRQGETQYF.

This clonotype was detected a few times. This chain connects TRBV5-1 to TRBJ2-1; no reliable D call. CDR3 length equals 14 residues. Trimming took 2 bases from V and 6 from J, leaving 12 bases between them. CDR1 is SGHRS, CDR2 YFSETQ, per germline. This CDR3 is CASSFSTDGNEQFF. The CDR3 nucleotides are TGCGCCAGCAGCTTCTCCACGGACGGCAATGAGCAGTTCTTC.

The chain combines TRBV27 with TRBJ2-7, with TRBD2 identical over 9 bases. Germline V gene data show CDR1 as MNHEY and CDR2 as SMNVEV (reference sequence). CDR3 length equals 15 residues. The junction had 8 bases not matched to a gene; V was cut back by 5 bases and J by 3 bases. Written as DNA, the CDR3 is TGTGCCAGCAGTCGGTCCCTAGCGGGGAGCTACGAGCAGTACGTC. This sequence encodes CASSRSLAGSYEQYV.

This clonotype was seen only a few times. The chain links TRBV6-2 or TRBV6-3 to TRBJ1-2; TRBD1 matches 7 bases. The trim removed 4 bases at V and 6 bases at J, leaving 8 bases unmatched. The germline CDR1 and CDR2 sequences are MNHEY and SVGEGT. The CDR3 runs to 14 residues. The CDR3 sequence is CASSLTGQVDGYTF. DNA for the CDR3: TGTGCCAGCAGTTTAACCGGACAGGTAGATGGCTACACCTTC.

The rearrangement joins TRBV6-5 to TRBJ1-2; no firm D call. This CDR3 has 13 residues. Germline loops: CDR1 MNHEY, CDR2 SVGAGI. V lost 5 bases and J 5 bases, leaving 12 bases between the germline ends. The CDR3 reads CASSPHVPYGYTF. The CDR3 DNA sequence: TGTGCCAGCAGTCCCCACGTACCATATGGCTACACCTTC.

This clonotype occurred a few times. The chain employs TRBV20-1 and TRBJ2-2; unclear D gene. This CDR3 spans 13 amino acids. Germline CDR1 DFQATT, CDR2 SNEGSKA (reference sequence). The CDR3, as DNA: TGCAGCCCTAGGGATGAGAACACCGGGGAGCTGTTTTTT. Translation gives CSPRDENTGELFF.

The V and J genes are TRBV2 and TRBJ2-1; D not resolved. The germline V gene encodes CDR1 SNHLY and CDR2 FYNNEI. The CDR3 contains 14 residues. V shed 2 bases and J shed 0 bases, with 5 bases lying between them. This chain's CDR3 is CASSELGSYNEQFF. The CDR3 nucleotides read TGTGCCAGCAGTGAATTAGGCTCCTACAATGAGCAGTTCTTC.

The chain uses TRBV4-3 and TRBJ1-6; D not certain. Trimming removed 4 bases at V and 14 bases at J, with 24 bases between. Germline V CDR1 and CDR2: LGHNA, YSLEER. CDR3 length equals 16 residues. CDR3: CASSRNPDLRPGALHF. The DNA of the CDR3 is TGCGCCAGCAGCCGAAACCCGGATTTACGCCCTGGGGCCCTCCACTTT.

This chain joins TRBV6-1 and TRBJ2-3; D is undetermined. Germline CDR1 reads MNHNS; CDR2 reads SASEGT. V lost 3 bases and J 0 bases, leaving 10 bases between the germline ends. The CDR3 is 15 residues long. The DNA for the CDR3 is TGTGCCAGCAGTGACACAGTGTCTAGCACAGATACGCAGTATTTT. It codes for CASSDTVSSTDTQYF.